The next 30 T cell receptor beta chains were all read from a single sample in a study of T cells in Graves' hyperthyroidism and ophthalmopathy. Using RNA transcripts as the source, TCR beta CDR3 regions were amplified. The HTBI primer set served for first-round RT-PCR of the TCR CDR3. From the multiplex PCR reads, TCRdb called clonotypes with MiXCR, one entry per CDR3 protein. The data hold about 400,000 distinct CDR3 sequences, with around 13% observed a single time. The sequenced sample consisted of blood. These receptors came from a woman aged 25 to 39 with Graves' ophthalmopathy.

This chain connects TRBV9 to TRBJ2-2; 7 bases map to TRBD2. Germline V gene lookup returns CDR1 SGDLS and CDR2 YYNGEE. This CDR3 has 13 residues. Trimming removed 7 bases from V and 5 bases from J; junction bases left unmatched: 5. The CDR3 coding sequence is TGTGCCAGCGGACTAGGGGCGACCGGGGAGCTGTTTTTT. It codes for CASGLGATGELFF.

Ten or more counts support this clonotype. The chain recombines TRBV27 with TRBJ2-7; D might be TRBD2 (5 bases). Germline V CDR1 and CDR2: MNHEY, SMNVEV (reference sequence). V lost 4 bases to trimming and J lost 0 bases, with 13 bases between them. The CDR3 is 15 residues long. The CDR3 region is CASSWNVGGSYEQYF. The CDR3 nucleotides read TGTGCCAGCAGTTGGAATGTAGGAGGCTCCTACGAGCAGTACTTC.

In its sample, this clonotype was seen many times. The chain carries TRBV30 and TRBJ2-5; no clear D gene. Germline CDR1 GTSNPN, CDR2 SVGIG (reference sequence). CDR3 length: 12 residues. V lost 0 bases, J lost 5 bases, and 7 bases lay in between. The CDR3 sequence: CAWSVGMETQYF. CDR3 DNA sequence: TGTGCCTGGAGTGTAGGGATGGAGACCCAGTACTTC.

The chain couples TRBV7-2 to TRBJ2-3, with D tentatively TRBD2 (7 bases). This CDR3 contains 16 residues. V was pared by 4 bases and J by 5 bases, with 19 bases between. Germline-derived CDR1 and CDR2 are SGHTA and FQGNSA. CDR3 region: CASSWWGGGQGDTQYF. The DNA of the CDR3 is TGTGCCAGCAGCTGGTGGGGGGGGGGCCAAGGAGATACGCAGTATTTT.

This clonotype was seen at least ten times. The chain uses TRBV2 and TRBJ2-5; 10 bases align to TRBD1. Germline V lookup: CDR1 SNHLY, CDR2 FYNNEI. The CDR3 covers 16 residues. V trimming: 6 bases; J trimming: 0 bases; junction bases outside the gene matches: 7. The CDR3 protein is CASSKPGQGYQETQYF. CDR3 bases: TGTGCCAGCAGCAAACCGGGACAGGGGTACCAAGAGACCCAGTACTTC.

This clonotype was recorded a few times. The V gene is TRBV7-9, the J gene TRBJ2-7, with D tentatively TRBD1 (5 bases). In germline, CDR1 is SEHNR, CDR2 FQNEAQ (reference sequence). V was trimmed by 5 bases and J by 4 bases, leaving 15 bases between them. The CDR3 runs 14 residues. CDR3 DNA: TGTGCCAGCAGCCATACGGCAGGGATTTACGAGCAGTACTTC. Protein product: CASSHTAGIYEQYF.

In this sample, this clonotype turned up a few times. The CDR3 spells CASSRDPTGTYEQYF. The CDR3 bases are TGTGCCAGCAGCCGAGACCCGACAGGCACCTACGAGCAGTACTTC. The V gene is TRBV5-5, the J gene TRBJ2-7; weak D call: TRBD1 (6 bases). The CDR3 runs 15 residues. The ends were cut back, 4 bases at V and 2 bases at J, with 16 bases in the middle. Germline V gives CDR1 SGHKS, CDR2 YYEKEE (reference sequence). Using reference TRBV5-5 and TRBJ2-7 for the parts outside the CDR3, the full variable domain is DAGVTQSPTHLIKTRGQQVTLRCSPISGHKSVSWYQQVLGQGPQFIFQYYEKEERGRGNFPDRFSARQFPNYSSELNVNALLLGDSALYLCASSRDPTGTYEQYFGPGTRLTVT.

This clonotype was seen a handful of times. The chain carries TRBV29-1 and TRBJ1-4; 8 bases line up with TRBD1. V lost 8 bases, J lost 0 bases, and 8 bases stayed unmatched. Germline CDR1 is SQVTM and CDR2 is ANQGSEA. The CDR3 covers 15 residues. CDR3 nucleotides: TGCAGCACCGGGACAGGCCTTTCAACTAATGAAAAACTGTTTTTT. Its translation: CSTGTGLSTNEKLFF.

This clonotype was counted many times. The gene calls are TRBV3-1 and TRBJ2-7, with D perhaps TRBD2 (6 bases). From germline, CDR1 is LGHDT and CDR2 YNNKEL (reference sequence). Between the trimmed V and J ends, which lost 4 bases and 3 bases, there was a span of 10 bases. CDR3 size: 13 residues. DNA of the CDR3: TGTGCCAGCAGCCCCAATAGCGGCTACGAGCAGTACTTC. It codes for CASSPNSGYEQYF.

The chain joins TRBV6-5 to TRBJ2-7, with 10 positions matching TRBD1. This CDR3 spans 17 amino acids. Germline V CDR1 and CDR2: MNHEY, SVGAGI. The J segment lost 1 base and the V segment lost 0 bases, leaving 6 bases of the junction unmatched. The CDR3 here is CASSYSKGQGISYEQYF. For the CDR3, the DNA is TGTGCCAGCAGTTACTCGAAGGGACAGGGGATTTCCTACGAGCAGTACTTC.

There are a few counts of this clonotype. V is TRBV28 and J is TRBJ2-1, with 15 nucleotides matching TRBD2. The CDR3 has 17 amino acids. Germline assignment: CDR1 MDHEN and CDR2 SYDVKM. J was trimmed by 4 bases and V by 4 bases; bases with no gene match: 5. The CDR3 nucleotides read TGTGCCAGCAGTTCCGGGACTAGCGGGGGGTCTTACAATGAGCAGTTCTTC. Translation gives CASSSGTSGGSYNEQFF.

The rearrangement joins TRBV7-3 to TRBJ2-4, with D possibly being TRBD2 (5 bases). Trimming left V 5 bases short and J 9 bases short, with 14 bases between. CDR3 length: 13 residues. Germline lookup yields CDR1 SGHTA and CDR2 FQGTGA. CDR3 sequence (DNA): TGTGCCAGCAGCCCCGTTCTGGGGAGCATTCAGTACTTC. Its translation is CASSPVLGSIQYF.

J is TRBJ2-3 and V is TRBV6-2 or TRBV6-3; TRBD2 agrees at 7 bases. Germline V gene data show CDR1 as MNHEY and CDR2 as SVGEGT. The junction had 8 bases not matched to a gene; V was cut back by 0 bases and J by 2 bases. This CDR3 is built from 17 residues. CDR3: CASSYSGLDVYTDTQYF. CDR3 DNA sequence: TGTGCCAGCAGTTACTCTGGACTAGATGTGTACACAGATACGCAGTATTTT.

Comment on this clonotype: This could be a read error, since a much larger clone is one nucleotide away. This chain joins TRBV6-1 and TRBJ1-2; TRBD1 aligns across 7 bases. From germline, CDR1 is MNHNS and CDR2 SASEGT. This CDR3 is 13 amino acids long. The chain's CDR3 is CASTPDRNYGYIF. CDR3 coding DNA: TGTGCCAGCACCCCGGACAGGAACTATGGCTACATCTTC.

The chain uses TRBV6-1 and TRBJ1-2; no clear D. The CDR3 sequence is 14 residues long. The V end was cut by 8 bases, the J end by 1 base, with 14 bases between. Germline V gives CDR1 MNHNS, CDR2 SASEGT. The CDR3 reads CASSDGRINYGYTF. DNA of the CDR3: TGTGCCAGCTCGGATGGACGGATTAACTATGGCTACACCTTC.

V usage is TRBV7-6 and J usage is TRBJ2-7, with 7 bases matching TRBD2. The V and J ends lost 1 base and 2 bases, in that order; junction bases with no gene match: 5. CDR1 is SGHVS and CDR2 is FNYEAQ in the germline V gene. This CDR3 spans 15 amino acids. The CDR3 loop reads CASSLVGGLAYEQYF. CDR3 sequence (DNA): TGTGCCAGCAGCTTAGTAGGAGGACTAGCCTACGAGCAGTACTTC. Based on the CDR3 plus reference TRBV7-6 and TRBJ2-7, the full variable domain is GAGVSQSPRYKVTKRGQDVALRCDPISGHVSLYWYRQALGQGPEFLTYFNYEAQQDKSGLPNDRFSAERPEGSISTLTIQRTEQRDSAMYRCASSLVGGLAYEQYFGPGTRLTVT.

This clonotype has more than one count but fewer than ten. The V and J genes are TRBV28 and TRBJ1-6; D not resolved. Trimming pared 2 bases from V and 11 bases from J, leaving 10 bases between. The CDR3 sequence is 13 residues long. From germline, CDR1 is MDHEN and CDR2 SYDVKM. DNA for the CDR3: TGTGCCAGCAGTTTAGTTAGGTCGGCACCCCTCCACTTT. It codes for CASSLVRSAPLHF.

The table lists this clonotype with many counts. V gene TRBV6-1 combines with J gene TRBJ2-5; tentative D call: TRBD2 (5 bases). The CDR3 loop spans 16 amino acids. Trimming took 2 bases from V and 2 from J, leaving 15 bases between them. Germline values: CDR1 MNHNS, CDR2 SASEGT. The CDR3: CASSERRLRGQETQYF. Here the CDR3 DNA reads TGTGCCAGCAGTGAACGGAGGTTACGGGGACAAGAGACCCAGTACTTC.

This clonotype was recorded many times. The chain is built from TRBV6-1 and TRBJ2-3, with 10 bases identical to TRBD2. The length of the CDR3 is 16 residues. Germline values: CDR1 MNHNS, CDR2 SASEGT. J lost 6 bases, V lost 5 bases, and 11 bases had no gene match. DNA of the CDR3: TGTGCCAGCAGTCAGACAGCGGGGGGGGGTTCGGATACGCAGTATTTT. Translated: CASSQTAGGGSDTQYF.

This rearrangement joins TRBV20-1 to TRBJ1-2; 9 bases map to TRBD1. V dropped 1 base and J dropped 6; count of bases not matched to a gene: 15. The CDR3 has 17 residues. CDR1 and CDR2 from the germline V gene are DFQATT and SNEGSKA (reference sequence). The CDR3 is CSARVERGQGPTNGYTF. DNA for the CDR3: TGCAGTGCTAGAGTAGAAAGGGGACAGGGACCAACAAATGGCTACACCTTC.

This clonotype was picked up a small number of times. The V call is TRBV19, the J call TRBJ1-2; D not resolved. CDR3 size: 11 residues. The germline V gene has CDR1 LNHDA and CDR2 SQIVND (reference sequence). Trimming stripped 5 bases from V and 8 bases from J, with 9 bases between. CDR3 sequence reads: CASSPSRGYTF. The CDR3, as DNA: TGTGCCAGTAGTCCCTCGCGGGGCTACACCTTC.

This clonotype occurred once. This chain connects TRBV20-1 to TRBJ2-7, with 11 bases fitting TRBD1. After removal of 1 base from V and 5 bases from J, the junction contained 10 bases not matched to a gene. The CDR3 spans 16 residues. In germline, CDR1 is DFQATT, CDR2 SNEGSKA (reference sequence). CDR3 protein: CSARVLGGTGGHEQYF. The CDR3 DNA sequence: TGCAGTGCTAGAGTTCTAGGGGGGACAGGGGGTCACGAGCAGTACTTC.

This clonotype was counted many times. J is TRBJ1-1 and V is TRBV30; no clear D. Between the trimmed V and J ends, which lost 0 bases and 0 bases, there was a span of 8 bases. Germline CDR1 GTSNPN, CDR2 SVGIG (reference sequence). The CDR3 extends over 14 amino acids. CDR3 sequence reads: CAWSVGPMNTEAFF. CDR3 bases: TGTGCCTGGAGTGTAGGCCCAATGAACACTGAAGCTTTCTTT.

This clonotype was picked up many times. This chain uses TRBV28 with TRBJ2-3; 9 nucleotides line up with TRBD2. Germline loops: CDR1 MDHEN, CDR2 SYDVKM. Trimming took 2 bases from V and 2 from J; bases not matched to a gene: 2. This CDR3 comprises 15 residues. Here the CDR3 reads CASSLRGGVTDTQYF. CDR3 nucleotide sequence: TGTGCCAGCAGTTTACGCGGGGGGGTCACAGATACGCAGTATTTT.

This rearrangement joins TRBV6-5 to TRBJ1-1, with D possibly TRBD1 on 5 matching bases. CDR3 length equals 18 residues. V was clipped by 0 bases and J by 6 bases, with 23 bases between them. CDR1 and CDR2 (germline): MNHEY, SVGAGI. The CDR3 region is CASSYSALSMGEAPEAFF. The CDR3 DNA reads TGTGCCAGCAGTTACTCGGCGTTGTCGATGGGGGAAGCTCCTGAAGCTTTCTTT.

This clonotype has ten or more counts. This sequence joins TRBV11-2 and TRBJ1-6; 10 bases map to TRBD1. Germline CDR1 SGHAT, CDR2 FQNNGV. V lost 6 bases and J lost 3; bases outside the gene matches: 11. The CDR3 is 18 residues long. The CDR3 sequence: CASRFGTGAPSYNSPLHF. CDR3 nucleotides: TGTGCCAGCAGGTTCGGGACAGGGGCGCCCAGCTATAATTCACCCCTCCACTTT.

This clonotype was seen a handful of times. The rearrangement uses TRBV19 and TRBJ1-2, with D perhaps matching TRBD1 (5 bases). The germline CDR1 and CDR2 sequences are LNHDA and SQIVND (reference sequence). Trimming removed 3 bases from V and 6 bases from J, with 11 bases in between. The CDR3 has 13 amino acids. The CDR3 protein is CASSITGIDGYTF. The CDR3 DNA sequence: TGTGCCAGTAGTATTACAGGAATAGATGGCTACACCTTC.

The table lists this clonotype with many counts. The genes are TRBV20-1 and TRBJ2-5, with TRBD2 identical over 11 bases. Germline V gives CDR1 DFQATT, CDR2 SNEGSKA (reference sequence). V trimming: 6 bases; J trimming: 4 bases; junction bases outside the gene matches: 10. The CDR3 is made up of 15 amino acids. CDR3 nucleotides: TGCAGTGCCCCTATAGCGGGGGGGCTCTTAGAGACCCAGTACTTC. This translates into CSAPIAGGLLETQYF.

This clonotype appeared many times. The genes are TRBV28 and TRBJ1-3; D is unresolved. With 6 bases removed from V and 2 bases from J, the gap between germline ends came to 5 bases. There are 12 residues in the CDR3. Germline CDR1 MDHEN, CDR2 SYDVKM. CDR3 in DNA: TGTGCCAGCAGCCCCGCTGGAAACACCATATATTTT. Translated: CASSPAGNTIYF.

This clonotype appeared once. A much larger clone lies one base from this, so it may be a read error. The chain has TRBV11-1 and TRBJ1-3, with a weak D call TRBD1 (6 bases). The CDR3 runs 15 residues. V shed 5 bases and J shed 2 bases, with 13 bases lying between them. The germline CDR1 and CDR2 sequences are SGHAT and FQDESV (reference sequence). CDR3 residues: CASSLRGQAGNTIYF. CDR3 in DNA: TGTGCCAGCAGCCTCCGGGGGCAGGCTGGAAACACCATATATTTT.